Described below is a single T cell receptor (beta chain) sequence and its context. Time point here: persistent/refractory GD, antithyroid drugs over 5 years with positive TRAb. There was RNA extracted from PBMCs, and the TCR library was made from it. CDR3 regions were amplified by Arm-PCR using iRepertoire HTBI primers to build TCR beta libraries. From the multiplex PCR reads, TCRdb called clonotypes with MiXCR, one entry per CDR3 protein. The table shows 500,000 to 800,000 distinct CDR3 sequences, with roughly 30% occurring only once. These data come from a study of regulatory T cells in long-lasting Graves disease. The TCR comes from a female donor with Graves disease. Sequencing was performed on peripheral blood mononuclear cells (PBMCs), taken when the disease was refractory, from a patient treated with antithyroid drugs.

The CDR3 region is CASSFWGTRSYEQYF. DNA of the CDR3: TGTGCCAGCAGCTTTTGGGGCACCCGATCCTACGAGCAGTACTTC. This chain links TRBV7-9 with TRBJ2-7; possibly TRBD1 for D (5 bases). The V and J ends lost 3 bases and 1 base respectively, with 13 bases between them. The CDR3 is made up of 15 amino acids. CDR1 is SEHNR, CDR2 FQNEAQ, per germline (reference sequence). The full variable domain, in which reference TRBV7-9 and TRBJ2-7 provide the parts outside the CDR3, is DTGVSQNPRHKITKRGQNVTFRCDPISEHNRLYWYRQTLGQGPEFLTYFQNEAQLEKSRLLSDRFSAERPKGSFSTLEIQRTEQGDSAMYLCASSFWGTRSYEQYFGPGTRLTVT.